This T cell receptor (beta chain) was found in a study of blood T cells in healthy people across ages. Study conclusions and caveats: As age increased, TCR beta diversity per million T cells fell in a roughly linear fashion. No conclusive comparison of naive versus antigen-experienced cells was possible with unsorted PBMCs.

Each donor was a healthy Caucasian individual from Russia, aged roughly 6 to 90. The germline gives CDR1 LNHNV, CDR2 YYDKDF (reference sequence). The CDR3 contains 13 residues. In the case of this clonotype: Its antigen is undetermined. Germline and junction disagree at one end, which may indicate a read error.

For the second PCR, which ran for about 6 to 11 cycles, a sample-barcoded 5' primer and a J-beta primer mix were used. All cDNA molecules were each tagged by a template-switch adaptor with 12 random nucleotides. A single record per CDR3 protein comes from TCRdb applying MiXCR to the 5' RACE reads. The sample has about 650,000 distinct CDR3 sequences, about 30% seen once; the top ten hold approximately 15%. Sequencing was carried out using blood. This chain uses TRBV15 with TRBJ1-2; 8 nucleotides match TRBD1. This receptor was obtained from an elderly woman in good health. CDR3 DNA: TGTACCACCAGCATTCGGACAGGGTCGGGCTACACCTTC. Protein product: CTTSIRTGSGYTF.